One and the same sample provided the 7 T cell receptor beta chains below, sequenced in a study of CD8 T cells in ankylosing spondylitis. The study, taken as a whole, reports: For ankylosing spondylitis blood, a TCR beta motif of 8 or 9 highly homologous variants appeared characteristic.

Their antigens are not known. TCRdb used MiXCR to reprocess the 5' RACE reads, holding one entry per CDR3 protein. The sample includes 200,000 to 250,000 distinct CDR3 sequences, 7% to 8% of them seen just once. The material sequenced was blood, either unsorted or a sorted T cell fraction (not recorded which). Source of these receptors: a male donor with ankylosing spondylitis.

The rearrangement uses TRBV12-3 or TRBV12-4 and TRBJ1-5; D remains unclear. The CDR3 consists of 13 residues. V lost 6 bases and J 4 bases, leaving 10 bases between the germline ends. The CDR3 region is CASSFALNQPQHF. CDR3 in DNA: TGTGCCAGCAGCTTTGCGTTAAATCAGCCCCAGCATTTT.

In its sample, this clonotype was seen many times. This chain's CDR3 is CSATTYNQPQHF. In nucleotides, the CDR3 is TGCAGCGCAACAACTTACAATCAGCCCCAGCATTTT. The rearrangement uses TRBV29-1 and TRBJ1-5; D is unclear. The CDR3 has 12 amino acids. The V gene's germline CDR1 is SQVTM and CDR2 ANQGSEA. Trimming pared 7 bases from V and 3 bases from J, leaving 10 bases between.

This clonotype was observed at least ten times. The chain carries TRBV20-1 and TRBJ1-5; 9 bases are shared with TRBD1. The ends lost 1 base at V and 4 bases at J; junction bases unmatched: 5. The V gene's germline CDR1 is DFQATT and CDR2 SNEGSKA (reference sequence). The CDR3 totals 15 residues. CDR3: CSARGGTGYNQPQHF. DNA for the CDR3: TGCAGTGCTAGAGGGGGGACAGGGTATAATCAGCCCCAGCATTTT.

The rearrangement links TRBV30 to TRBJ1-1; 7 nucleotides agree with TRBD1. This CDR3 has 13 amino acids. The V and J ends lost 3 bases and 0 bases, in that order; junction bases with no gene match: 1. Germline V gives CDR1 GTSNPN, CDR2 SVGIG (reference sequence). CDR3: CAWRDRVNTEAFF. In nucleotides, the CDR3 is TGTGCCTGGAGAGACAGGGTGAACACTGAAGCTTTCTTT.

Many counts were recorded for this clonotype. CDR3 sequence (DNA): TGTGCCAGCAGTTCCATGAACACTGAAGCTTTCTTT. It is translated as CASSSMNTEAFF. The chain couples TRBV6-5 to TRBJ1-1; unclear D gene. Germline-derived CDR1 and CDR2 are MNHEY and SVGAGI. Trimming took 4 bases from V and 0 from J, leaving 3 bases between them. The CDR3 is 12 residues long.

The chain couples TRBV20-1 to TRBJ1-1; maybe TRBD1 (5 bases). Per germline, CDR1 DFQATT and CDR2 SNEGSKA (reference sequence). V lost 3 bases and J lost 4, with 12 bases in between. The CDR3 length is 13 residues. The CDR3 loop reads CSASPGSFTEAFF. In DNA form, the CDR3 reads TGCAGTGCTAGCCCAGGGAGTTTCACTGAAGCTTTCTTT.

The V and J genes are TRBV5-6 and TRBJ1-2; D call uncertain. The CDR3 covers 11 residues. Per the germline V gene, CDR1 is SGHDT and CDR2 is YYEEEE. The ends were cut back, 4 bases at V and 7 bases at J, with 8 bases in the middle. CDR3 region: CASSAFSGYTF. CDR3 bases: TGTGCCAGCAGCGCGTTCTCTGGCTACACCTTC.